This T cell receptor beta chain was observed in a study of blood T cell repertoires in COVID-19. At the level of the study: The United States, Italy and Spain provided the acute and convalescent COVID-19 samples. Sample material is recorded as cDNA or gDNA derived from T cells, B-cell-depleted T cells, or PBMCs.

In the study's own analysis: Quantification of nucleated cells was approximated via reference gene primer amplification. Here immunoSEQ multiplex PCR was the method, and the copy in TCRdb shows in-frame clones only, minus some. The DNA gave D and trimming, while V, J and clone size come from that table. The data show approximately 200,000 clones, around four fifths seen once. Germline assignment: CDR1 SEHNR and CDR2 FQNEAQ (reference sequence). There are 18 residues in the CDR3. V lost 5 bases to trimming and J lost 6 bases, with 29 bases between them. Material: peripheral blood. This TCR was recovered from a human donor with acute or convalescent COVID-19. The donor label of this sample is uncertain. The J gene is TRBJ2-7, the V gene TRBV7-9; D may be TRBD1 (6 bases). The CDR3 here is CASSPLGAVNIRPSEQYF. CDR3 sequence (DNA): TGTGCCAGCAGCCCCTTGGGGGCTGTCAACATTCGGCCCTCCGAGCAGTACTTC.